These T cell receptor beta chains were read from a single sample in a study of T cell changes during pregnancy in multiple sclerosis. This table comes from immunoSEQ multiplex PCR, and its TCRdb copy is limited to in-frame clones, with some not included. The sample includes about 77,000 clones, 70% to 90% of them seen just once. This specimen was peripheral blood, taken before pregnancy. The source of these receptors is a female donor with multiple sclerosis, enrolled in a pregnancy study. CDR3s include the opening cysteine and the closing phenylalanine or tryptophan. The D gene is left open where the match is weak. Expanded clones are given a class, and other clones once, few, many or no size at all.

d_call j_call v_call clone_size cdr3_aa cdr3_nt
. TRBJ2-5 TRBV5-1 . CASSLDVGGDGETQYF TGCGCCAGCAGCTTGGATGTAGGCGGGGATGGAGAGACCCAGTACTTC
. TRBJ1-5 TRBV10-3 . CAISVGLNQPQHF TGTGCCATCAGTGTAGGACTAAATCAGCCCCAGCATTTT
. TRBJ1-2 TRBV7-2 . CASSPQGLGQGGYTF TGTGCCAGCAGCCCGCAGGGGTTAGGCCAAGGTGGCTACACCTTC
. TRBJ2-2 TRBV9 . CASSVTDRPGAGELFF TGTGCCAGCAGCGTAACGGACCGCCCGGGGGCCGGGGAGCTGTTTTTT
TRBD1 TRBJ2-7 TRBV7-9 . CASSKRTGGDYEQYF TGTGCCAGCAGCAAAAGGACAGGGGGCGATTACGAGCAGTACTTC
. TRBJ2-1 TRBV7-8 . CASSSRQARLTIDSYNEQFF TGTGCCAGCAGCTCACGACAGGCACGGCTTACTATAGACTCCTACAATGAGCAGTTCTTC
TRBD2 TRBJ2-1 TRBV7-2 . CASSPWLGTSGGSYNEQFF TGTGCCAGCAGCCCATGGCTTGGGACTAGCGGGGGGTCCTACAATGAGCAGTTCTTC
. TRBJ2-5 TRBV9 . CASSKGAYSVLLETQYF TGTGCCAGTAGCAAGGGAGCTTACAGTGTACTTCTGGAGACCCAGTACTTC
. TRBJ2-7 TRBV10-3 once CAISESMEGEQYF TGTGCCATCAGTGAGTCGATGGAGGGAGAGCAGTACTTC
TRBD2 TRBJ2-1 TRBV5-1 . CASSLATSASYNEQFF TGCGCCAGCAGCTTGGCGACTAGCGCCTCCTACAATGAGCAGTTCTTC
. TRBJ1-2 TRBV20-1 . CSAWGLGYTF TGCAGTGCTTGGGGGCTTGGCTACACCTTC
. TRBJ1-2 TRBV27 . CASRLKWPGPYGYTF TGTGCCAGCAGACTTAAATGGCCAGGGCCCTATGGCTACACCTTC
TRBD1 TRBJ1-2 TRBV30 . CARRDSYGYTF TGTGCCCGAAGGGACAGCTATGGCTACACCTTC
TRBD1 TRBJ1-6 TRBV10-3 . CAISESLRGNSPLHF TGTGCCATCAGTGAGTCTCTCAGGGGGAATTCACCCCTCCACTTT
. TRBJ2-7 TRBV11-1 . CASSPRAVGGTYEQYF TGTGCCAGCAGCCCTAGAGCCGTAGGGGGTACTTACGAGCAGTACTTC
. TRBJ1-1 TRBV5-4 . CASSKDPRTARDRAFF TGTGCCAGCAGCAAGGATCCCCGGACAGCCAGAGATCGGGCTTTCTTT
TRBD1 TRBJ1-1 TRBV18 . CASSAGTGGNTEAFF TGTGCCAGCTCGGCCGGGACAGGGGGCAACACTGAAGCTTTCTTT
TRBD1 TRBJ1-2 TRBV6-6 . CASSLHGTDPLYTF TGTGCCAGCAGTTTACACGGGACAGATCCCCTCTACACCTTC
TRBD1 TRBJ1-1 TRBV5-1 . CASSLGGQGNTEAFF TGCGCCAGCAGCTTGGGGGGACAGGGGAACACTGAAGCTTTCTTT
TRBD1 TRBJ1-4 TRBV19 . CASGQGIATNEKLFF TGTGCCAGCGGACAGGGGATTGCAACTAATGAAAAACTGTTTTTT
. TRBJ1-2 TRBV4-1 . CASSQVYGFYGYTF TGCGCCAGCAGCCAAGTATACGGGTTCTATGGCTACACCTTC
TRBD2 TRBJ2-2 TRBV6-4 once CASSDLPSGGAPHTGELFF TGTGCCAGCAGTGACTTGCCTAGCGGGGGGGCCCCCCACACCGGGGAGCTGTTTTTT
. TRBJ2-7 TRBV19 . CASSTPGEGNYEQYF TGTGCCAGTAGTACCCCCGGCGAGGGCAACTACGAGCAGTACTTC
TRBD1 TRBJ2-4 TRBV2 . CASNLGTDQNIQYF TGTGCCAGCAACCTCGGGACAGATCAAAACATTCAGTACTTC
. TRBJ1-5 TRBV27 many CASSPISWYSNQPQHF TGTGCCAGCAGTCCAATCAGTTGGTATAGCAATCAGCCCCAGCATTTT
. TRBJ1-6 TRBV10-3 . CAISDHSTGGPSYNSPLHF TGTGCCATCAGTGACCACTCGACAGGAGGCCCTTCCTATAATTCACCCCTCCACTTT
TRBD1 TRBJ2-5 TRBV18 . CASSPPRQGVETQYF TGTGCCAGCTCACCACCACGACAGGGAGTGGAGACCCAGTACTTC
. TRBJ1-4 TRBV9 . CASSGGGWEKLFF TGTGCCAGCAGCGGCGGCGGTTGGGAAAAACTGTTTTTT
. TRBJ2-6 TRBV28 . CASSLVGGSGANVLTF TGTGCCAGCAGTTTGGTCGGAGGCTCTGGGGCCAACGTCCTGACTTTC
. TRBJ1-1 TRBV2 . CASTLDRNTEAFF TGTGCCAGCACCTTAGACAGGAACACTGAAGCTTTCTTT
TRBD2 TRBJ2-3 TRBV7-9 . CASSLYGGAGTDTQYF TGTGCCAGCAGCCTTTACGGGGGGGCCGGAACAGATACGCAGTATTTT
. TRBJ1-6 TRBV5-1 . CASSLRAGTYNSPLHF TGCGCCAGCAGCTTGAGGGCAGGGACTTATAATTCACCCCTCCACTTT
TRBD1 TRBJ1-1 TRBV2 . CASSDGQGRRAFF TGTGCCAGCAGTGACGGACAGGGGAGGAGGGCTTTCTTT
TRBD1 TRBJ1-4 TRBV7-6 . CASSWGQGLEKLFF TGTGCCAGCAGCTGGGGACAGGGTCTTGAAAAACTGTTTTTT
TRBD2 TRBJ2-3 TRBV7-9 . CASSGETSGGAWDTQYF TGTGCCAGCAGCGGTGAGACTAGCGGGGGGGCCTGGGATACGCAGTATTTT
. TRBJ1-5 TRBV15 . CATSRDDIGNQPQHF TGTGCCACCAGCAGAGATGACATCGGCAATCAGCCCCAGCATTTT
. TRBJ2-5 TRBV18 . CASSTIRGTQYF TGTGCCAGCTCAACCATTCGAGGGACCCAGTACTTC
. TRBJ1-3 TRBV4-3 . CASSQESAYSGNTIYF TGCGCCAGCAGCCAAGAGAGCGCTTACTCTGGAAACACCATATATTTT
TRBD2 TRBJ2-1 TRBV7-2 . CASSSPGLAAHEQFF TGTGCCAGCAGCTCACCGGGACTAGCGGCCCATGAGCAGTTCTTC
TRBD1 TRBJ1-4 TRBV5-6 . CASSLARTGGEKLFF TGTGCCAGCAGCTTGGCGCGGACAGGGGGTGAAAAACTGTTTTTT
. TRBJ1-1 TRBV2 . CASRDDRRNTEAFF TGTGCCAGCAGGGACGACAGGAGGAACACTGAAGCTTTCTTT
. TRBJ2-7 TRBV5-4 once CASSSGFPLYEQYF TGTGCCAGCAGTTCAGGCTTCCCCCTCTACGAGCAGTACTTC
. TRBJ1-1 TRBV7-2 . CASSSQGPNTEAFF TGTGCCAGCAGCTCACAGGGCCCGAACACTGAAGCTTTCTTT
TRBD1 TRBJ1-5 TRBV5-4 . CASSQADRGPNQPQHF TGTGCCAGCAGCCAAGCAGACAGGGGGCCTAATCAGCCCCAGCATTTT
TRBD1 TRBJ1-2 TRBV2 . CASSAGQGGYGYTF TGTGCCAGCAGTGCCGGACAGGGCGGCTATGGCTACACCTTC
TRBD1 TRBJ1-2 TRBV2 . CASSDGQGYGYTF TGTGCCAGCAGTGATGGACAGGGCTATGGCTACACCTTC
. TRBJ2-7 TRBV18 . CASSPPQRGRSYEQYF TGTGCCAGCTCACCACCGCAAAGGGGAAGGTCCTACGAGCAGTACTTC
TRBD1 TRBJ1-2 TRBV5-6 few CASSLAGDRDRIAGYTF TGTGCCAGCAGCTTGGCCGGTGACAGGGACCGAATAGCTGGCTACACCTTC
. TRBJ2-5 TRBV21-1 . CASSKVGQGSETQYF .
. TRBJ2-3 TRBV13 . CASSYILASDTQYF TGTGCCAGCAGCTACATCCTAGCGTCAGATACGCAGTATTTT
. TRBJ1-2 TRBV6-5 . CASSYGAGLVGYTF TGTGCCAGCAGTTATGGGGCAGGGTTAGTCGGCTACACCTTC
TRBD1 TRBJ2-7 TRBV9 . CASSVTGASYEQYF TGTGCCAGCAGCGTCACAGGGGCCTCCTACGAGCAGTACTTC